A selection of T cell receptor beta chains follows, all from one sample in a study of beta chain features in type 1 diabetes. Produced via immunoSEQ multiplex PCR; TCRdb's table is partial and in-frame only. The top ten hold around 0.65% of the sample, which has approximately 160,000 clones, approximately 8.1% seen once. The sequencing sample was made of central memory CD4+ T cells from blood. Receptor source: a man aged 18 to 30 in good health. The CDR3 runs from the conserved cysteine through the conserved F or W. A D gene is named only where the DNA matches it firmly. A clone size is listed for some rows: how often the clone was seen (once, few, many), or a class if it is expanded.

v_call	d_call	clone_size	j_call	cdr3_nt	cdr3_aa
TRBV7-2	TRBD1	-	TRBJ1-1	TGTGCCAGCAGCTTAGCGAGGGACAGAATGAACACTGAAGCTTTCTTT	CASSLARDRMNTEAFF
TRBV30	TRBD1	few	TRBJ2-7	TGTGCCCAGGACAGGGGGCTCTACGAGCAGTACTTC	CAQDRGLYEQYF
TRBV5-1	TRBD1	-	TRBJ2-1	TGCGCCAGCAGCTTGGGGACAGGGGCCAGTATCAATGAGCAGTTCTTC	CASSLGTGASINEQFF
TRBV5-1	-	-	TRBJ1-1	TGCGCCAGCAGCTTGAGATCGGGGGACACTGAAGCTTTCTTT	CASSLRSGDTEAFF
TRBV5-1	-	many	TRBJ1-2	TGCGCCAGCAGCTTGGATTCGGGGTATGGCTACACCTTC	CASSLDSGYGYTF
TRBV4-2	TRBD2	few	TRBJ2-1	TGTGCCAGCAGTCGGGGGGGGTACAATGAGCAGTTCTTC	CASSRGGYNEQFF
TRBV5-1	-	few	TRBJ2-7	TGCGCCAGCAGCTTGGCCGCAGGGGCCCAGTACGAGCAGTACTTC	CASSLAAGAQYEQYF
TRBV6-5	-	few	TRBJ1-2	TGTGCCAGCAGTGCGACAGGTTCGGATGGCTACACCTTC	CASSATGSDGYTF
TRBV18	-	few	TRBJ1-3	TGTGCCAGCTCACCACCCGGGACTACGAGGTCTGGAAACACCATATATTTT	CASSPPGTTRSGNTIYF
TRBV28	-	few	TRBJ2-2	TGTGCCAGCAGTTTGGTCAGGGAAATCGGGGAGCTGTTTTTT	CASSLVREIGELFF
TRBV7-6	TRBD1	-	TRBJ2-7	TGTGCCAGCAGCTATCCGAGGACAGGGCTCGACGAGCAGTACTTC	CASSYPRTGLDEQYF
TRBV9	TRBD1	-	TRBJ2-2	TGTGCCAGCAGGTCGAACAGGGGTGACACCGGGGAGCTGTTTTTT	CASRSNRGDTGELFF
TRBV5-4	TRBD1	many	TRBJ2-2	TGTGCCAGCAGCGGGACAGGGGGCACCGGGGAGCTGTTTTTT	CASSGTGGTGELFF
TRBV11-3	TRBD1	few	TRBJ2-2	TGTGCCAGCAGCCAATCAGAAGGGGGCGGGCAGCTGTTTTTT	CASSQSEGGGQLFF
TRBV4-1	-	-	TRBJ1-1	TGCGCCAGCAGCCTCCGGGACATCAACACTGAAGCTTTCTTT	CASSLRDINTEAFF
TRBV10-3	TRBD1	-	TRBJ2-3	TGTGCCATCAGTGATCCGGGACAGGGGGCAGATACGCAGTATTTT	CAISDPGQGADTQYF
TRBV11-1	-	many	TRBJ2-3	TGTGCCAGCAGTACAACTAGGGCGCAGTATTTT	CASSTTRAQYF
TRBV7-9	-	many	TRBJ1-2	TGTGCCAGCAGCCTCCGGACAGAATCTCCTGGCTACACCTTC	CASSLRTESPGYTF
TRBV18	-	many	TRBJ2-1	TGTGCCAGCTCACCAGACAGATACAATGAGCAGTTCTTC	CASSPDRYNEQFF
TRBV28	TRBD1	many	TRBJ1-6	TGTGCCACGCAGGGGGCTTCTGATATACTGTCCTATAATTCACCCCTCCACTTT	CATQGASDILSYNSPLHF
TRBV11-2	-	few	TRBJ1-6	TGTGCCAGCAGTTGGTCCGGAGGCCAGGACTCACCCCTCCACTTT	CASSWSGGQDSPLHF
TRBV7-2	TRBD1	-	TRBJ2-3	TGTGCCAGCAGCTTAAAGAGTTTGGGGACAGTTACAGATACGCAGTATTTT	CASSLKSLGTVTDTQYF
TRBV4-2	TRBD1	many	TRBJ2-5	TGTGCCAGCAGCCAGACGGGACAGGGCGAAGAGACCCAGTACTTC	CASSQTGQGEETQYF
TRBV6-1	-	-	TRBJ2-5	TGTGCCAGCAGTTGGGACATCCAAGAGACCCAGTACTTC	CASSWDIQETQYF
TRBV4-2	TRBD2	-	TRBJ2-7	TGTGCCAGCAGCCAAGAACTAGCGTACGTCAACGAGCAGTACTTC	CASSQELAYVNEQYF
TRBV7-2	TRBD1	few	TRBJ2-7	TGTGCCAGCAGTTCCACCGGGACAGCTACCTACGAGCAGTACTTC	CASSSTGTATYEQYF
TRBV7-2	-	-	TRBJ2-1	TGTGCCAGCAGCTTAGCATTTGGCGGAATGAATGAGCAGTTCTTC	CASSLAFGGMNEQFF
TRBV4-2	-	-	TRBJ2-1	TGTGCCAGCAGCCAAAGCCTATACTCCTACAATGAGCAGTTCTTC	CASSQSLYSYNEQFF
TRBV29-1	-	-	TRBJ2-3	TGCAGCGTTGACGGGACTTCTCTACCCACAGATACGCAGTATTTT	CSVDGTSLPTDTQYF
TRBV10-3	-	-	TRBJ2-3	TGTGCCATCAGTGGGAAGACTAGCACAGATACGCAGTATTTT	CAISGKTSTDTQYF
TRBV19	TRBD1	-	TRBJ1-1	TGTGCCAGTAGTACCCTACAGGGGGGGTCGGCTGAAGCTTTCTTT	CASSTLQGGSAEAFF
TRBV15	-	-	TRBJ1-1	TGTGCCACCAGCAGAGATTTAGAGGTAACTGAAGCTTTCTTT	CATSRDLEVTEAFF